A single T cell receptor (beta chain) is shown here with its context. The record originates from a study of T cell responses to AZD1222 COVID-19 vaccine. Germline CDR1 is SNHLY and CDR2 is FYNNEI. This CDR3 region has 11 residues. V was trimmed by 3 bases and J by 9 bases, leaving 8 bases between them. Measured with immunoSEQ multiplex PCR; TCRdb has only the in-frame clones, and not every one. The profile shows some 150,000 clones, around 90% of them singletons. Material: peripheral blood, obtained on day 0 of AZD1222 vaccination. The origin of this receptor is an adult in good health. This rearrangement joins TRBV2 to TRBJ2-5, with a possible D match to TRBD2 (6 bases). The CDR3 bases are TGTGCCAGCAGTGACGGGGAGGCCCAGTACTTC. This encodes CASSDGEAQYF. The whole variable domain, remainder taken from reference TRBV2 and TRBJ2-5, is EPEVTQTPSHQVTQMGQEVILRCVPISNHLYFYWYRQILGQKVEFLVSFYNNEISEKSEIFDDQFSVERPDGSNFTLKIRSTKLEDSAMYFCASSDGEAQYFGPGTRLLVL.